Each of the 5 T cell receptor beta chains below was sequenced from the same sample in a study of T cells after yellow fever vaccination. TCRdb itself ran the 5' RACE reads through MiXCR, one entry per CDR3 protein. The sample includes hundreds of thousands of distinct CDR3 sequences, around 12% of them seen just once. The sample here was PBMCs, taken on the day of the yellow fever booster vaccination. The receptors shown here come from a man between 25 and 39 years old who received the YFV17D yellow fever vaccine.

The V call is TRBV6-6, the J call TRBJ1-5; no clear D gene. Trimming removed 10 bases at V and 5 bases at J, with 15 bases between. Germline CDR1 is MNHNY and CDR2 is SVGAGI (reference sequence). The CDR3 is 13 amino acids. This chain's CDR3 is CATRRTDHQPQHF. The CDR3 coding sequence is TGTGCCACAAGAAGGACGGATCATCAGCCCCAGCATTTT.

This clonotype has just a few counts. The CDR3 nucleotides read TGTGCCAGCAGTCTATCGGGGCGGGAGGAGGGGGAGCAGTTCTTC. Translating it yields CASSLSGREEGEQFF. The chain recombines TRBV12-3 or TRBV12-4 with TRBJ2-1, with TRBD2 matching 8 bases. V dropped 5 bases and J dropped 10; count of bases not matched to a gene: 13. The length of the CDR3 is 15 residues.

DNA of the CDR3: TGTGCCACCAGTGATTCCACCTCCAGGGGGGGGATGAACACTGAAGCTTTCTTT. This sequence encodes CATSDSTSRGGMNTEAFF. The chain combines TRBV24-1 with TRBJ1-1, with TRBD1 matching over 7 bases. Unmatched junction bases numbered 11, after V lost 2 bases and J lost 0 bases. The CDR3 consists of 18 residues. Germline values: CDR1 KGHDR, CDR2 SFDVKD.

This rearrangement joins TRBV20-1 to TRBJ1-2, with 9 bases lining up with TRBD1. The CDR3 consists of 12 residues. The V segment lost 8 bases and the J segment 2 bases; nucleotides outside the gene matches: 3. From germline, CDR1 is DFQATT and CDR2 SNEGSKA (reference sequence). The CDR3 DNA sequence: TGCAGTCTTACAGGGGGCAACTATGGCTACACCTTC. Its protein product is CSLTGGNYGYTF.

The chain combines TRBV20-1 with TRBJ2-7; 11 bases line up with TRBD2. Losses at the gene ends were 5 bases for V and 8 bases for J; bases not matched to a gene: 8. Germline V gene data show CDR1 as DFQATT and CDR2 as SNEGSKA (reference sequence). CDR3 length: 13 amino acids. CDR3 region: CSALTSGSWQQYF. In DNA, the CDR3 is TGCAGTGCTCTTACTAGCGGGAGCTGGCAGCAGTACTTC.